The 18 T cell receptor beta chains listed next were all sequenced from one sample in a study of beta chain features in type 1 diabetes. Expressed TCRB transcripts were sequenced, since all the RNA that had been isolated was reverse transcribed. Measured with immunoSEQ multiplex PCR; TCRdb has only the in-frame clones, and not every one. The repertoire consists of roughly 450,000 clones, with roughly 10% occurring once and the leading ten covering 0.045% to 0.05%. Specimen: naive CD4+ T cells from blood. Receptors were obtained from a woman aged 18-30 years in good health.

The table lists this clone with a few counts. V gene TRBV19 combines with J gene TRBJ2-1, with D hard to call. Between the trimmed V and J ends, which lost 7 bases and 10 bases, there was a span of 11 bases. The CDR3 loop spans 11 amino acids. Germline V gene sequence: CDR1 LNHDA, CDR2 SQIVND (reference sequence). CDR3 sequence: CASTQSAEQFF. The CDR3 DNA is TGTGCCAGTACCCAAAGTGCGGAGCAGTTCTTC.

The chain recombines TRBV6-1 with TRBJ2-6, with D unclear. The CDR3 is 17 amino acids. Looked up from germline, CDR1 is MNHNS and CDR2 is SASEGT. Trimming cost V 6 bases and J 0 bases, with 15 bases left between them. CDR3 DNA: TGTGCCAGCAGGGAAAGGACGGCACCCTCTGGGGCCAACGTCCTGACTTTC. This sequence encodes CASRERTAPSGANVLTF.

CDR3 loop: CASRTGGKNTEAFF. The CDR3 coding sequence is TGTGCCAGCAGAACAGGGGGGAAAAACACTGAAGCTTTCTTT. This chain links TRBV13 with TRBJ1-1, with TRBD1 identical over 8 bases. V trimming: 6 bases; J trimming: 2 bases; junction bases outside the gene matches: 5. Germline CDR1 PRHDT, CDR2 FYEKMQ (reference sequence). This CDR3 has 14 residues. Full variable domain (missing parts from reference TRBV13 and TRBJ1-1): AAGVIQSPRHLIKEKRETATLKCYPIPRHDTVYWYQQGPGQDPQFLISFYEKMQSDKGSIPDRFSAQQFSDYHSELNMSSLELGDSALYFCASRTGGKNTEAFFGQGTRLTVV.

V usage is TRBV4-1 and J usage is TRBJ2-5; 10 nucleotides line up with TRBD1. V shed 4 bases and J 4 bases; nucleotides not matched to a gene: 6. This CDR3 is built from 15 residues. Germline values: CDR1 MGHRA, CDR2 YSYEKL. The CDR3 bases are TGCGCCAGCAGCCCTACGAGGACAGGGGGAGAGACCCAGTACTTC. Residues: CASSPTRTGGETQYF.

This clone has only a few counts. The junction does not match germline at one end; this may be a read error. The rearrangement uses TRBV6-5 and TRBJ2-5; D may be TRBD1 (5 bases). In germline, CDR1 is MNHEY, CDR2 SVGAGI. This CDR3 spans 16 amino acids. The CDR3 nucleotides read TGTGCCAGCAGTTACCGCCCTCAAGGGGCCCAAGGGACCCAGTACTTC. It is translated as CASSYRPQGAQGTQYF.

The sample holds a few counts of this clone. The CDR3 here is CAKGGEQFF. The CDR3 bases are TGTGCCAAGGGCGGTGAGCAGTTCTTC. The rearrangement joins TRBV9 to TRBJ2-1; D is unclear. V lost 9 bases and J 9 bases, leaving 7 bases between the germline ends. Per germline, CDR1 SGDLS and CDR2 YYNGEE. The CDR3 spans 9 residues.

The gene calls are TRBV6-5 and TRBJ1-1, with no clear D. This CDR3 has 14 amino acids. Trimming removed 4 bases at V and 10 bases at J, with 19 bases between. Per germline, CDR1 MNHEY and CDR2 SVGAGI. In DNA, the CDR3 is TGTGCCAGCAGTTCTCGGTGGCCGACCCCCCGAGCTTTCTTT. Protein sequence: CASSSRWPTPRAFF.

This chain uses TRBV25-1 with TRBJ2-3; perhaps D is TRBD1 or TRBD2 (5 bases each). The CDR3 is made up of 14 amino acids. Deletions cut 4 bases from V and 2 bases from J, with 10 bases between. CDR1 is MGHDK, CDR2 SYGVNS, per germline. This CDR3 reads CASSAGAHTDTQYF. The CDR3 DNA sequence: TGTGCCAGCAGTGCCGGGGCGCACACAGATACGCAGTATTTT.

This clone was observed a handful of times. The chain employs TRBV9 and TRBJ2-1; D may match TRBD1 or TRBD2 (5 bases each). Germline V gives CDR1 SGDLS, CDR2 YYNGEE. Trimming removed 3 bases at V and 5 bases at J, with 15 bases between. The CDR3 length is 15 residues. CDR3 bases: TGTGCCAGCAGCGCACTGACCGGGACCGACAATGAGCAGTTCTTC. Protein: CASSALTGTDNEQFF.

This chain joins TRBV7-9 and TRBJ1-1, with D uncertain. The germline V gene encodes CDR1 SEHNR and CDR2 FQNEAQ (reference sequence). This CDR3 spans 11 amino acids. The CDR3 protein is CVGEVNTEAFF. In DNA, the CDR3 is TGTGTTGGGGAGGTGAACACTGAAGCTTTCTTT.

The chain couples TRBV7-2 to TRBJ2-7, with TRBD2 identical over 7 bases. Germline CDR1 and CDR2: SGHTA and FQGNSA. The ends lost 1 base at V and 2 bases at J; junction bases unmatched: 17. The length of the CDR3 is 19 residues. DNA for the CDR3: TGTGCCAGCAGCTTAGGGGTTCTCGGCGGCGGGAGAACCCCCTACGAGCAGTACTTC. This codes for CASSLGVLGGGRTPYEQYF.

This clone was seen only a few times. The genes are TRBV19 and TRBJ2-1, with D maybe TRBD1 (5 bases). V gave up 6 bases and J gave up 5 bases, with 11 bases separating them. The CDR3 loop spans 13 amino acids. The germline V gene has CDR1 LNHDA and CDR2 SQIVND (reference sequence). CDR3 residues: CASRVTVNNEQFF. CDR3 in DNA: TGTGCCAGTAGAGTGACAGTCAACAATGAGCAGTTCTTC.

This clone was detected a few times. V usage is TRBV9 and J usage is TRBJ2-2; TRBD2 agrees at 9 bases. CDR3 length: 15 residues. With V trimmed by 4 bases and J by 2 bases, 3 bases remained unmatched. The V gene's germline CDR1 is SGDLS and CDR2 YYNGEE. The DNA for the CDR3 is TGTGCCAGCAGCATGACTAGCGGAAACACCGGGGAGCTGTTTTTT. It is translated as CASSMTSGNTGELFF.

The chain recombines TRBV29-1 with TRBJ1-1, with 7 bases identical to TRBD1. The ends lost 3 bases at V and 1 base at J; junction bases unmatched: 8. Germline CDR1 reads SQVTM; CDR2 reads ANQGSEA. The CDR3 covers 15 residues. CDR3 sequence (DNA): TGCAGCGTTGATAGCCCGACAGGGAAGAACACTGAAGCTTTCTTT. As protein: CSVDSPTGKNTEAFF. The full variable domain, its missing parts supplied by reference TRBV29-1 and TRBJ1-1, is SAVISQKPSRDICQRGTSLTIQCQVDSQVTMMFWYRQQPGQSLTLIATANQGSEATYESGFVIDKFPISRPNLTFSTLTVSNMSPEDSSIYLCSVDSPTGKNTEAFFGQGTRLTVV.

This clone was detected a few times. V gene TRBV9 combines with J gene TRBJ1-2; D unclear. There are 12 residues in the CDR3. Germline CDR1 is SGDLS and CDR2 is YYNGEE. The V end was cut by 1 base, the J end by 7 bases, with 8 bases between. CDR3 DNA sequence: TGTGCCAGCAGCGTATCCGGGAGTGGCTACACCTTC. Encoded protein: CASSVSGSGYTF.

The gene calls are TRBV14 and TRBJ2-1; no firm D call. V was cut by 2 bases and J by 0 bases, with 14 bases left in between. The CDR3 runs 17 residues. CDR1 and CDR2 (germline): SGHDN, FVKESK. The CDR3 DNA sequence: TGTGCCAGCAGCCAATTTAGGCTACCCTACTCCTACAATGAGCAGTTCTTC. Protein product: CASSQFRLPYSYNEQFF.

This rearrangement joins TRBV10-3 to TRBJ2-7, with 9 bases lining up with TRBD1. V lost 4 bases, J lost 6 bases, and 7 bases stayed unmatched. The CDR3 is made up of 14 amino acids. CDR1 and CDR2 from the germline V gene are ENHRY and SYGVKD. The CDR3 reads CAISAGTGKSEQYV. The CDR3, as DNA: TGTGCCATCAGTGCCGGGACAGGGAAGAGCGAGCAGTACGTC.

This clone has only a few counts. The DNA for the CDR3 is TGTGCCATACAGCCCCATCCCTACAATGAGCAGTTCTTC. This translates into CAIQPHPYNEQFF. The chain couples TRBV6-6 to TRBJ2-1; D not resolved. Germline values: CDR1 MNHNY, CDR2 SVGAGI (reference sequence). This CDR3 comprises 13 residues. V lost 10 bases and J 2 bases, leaving 12 bases between the germline ends.